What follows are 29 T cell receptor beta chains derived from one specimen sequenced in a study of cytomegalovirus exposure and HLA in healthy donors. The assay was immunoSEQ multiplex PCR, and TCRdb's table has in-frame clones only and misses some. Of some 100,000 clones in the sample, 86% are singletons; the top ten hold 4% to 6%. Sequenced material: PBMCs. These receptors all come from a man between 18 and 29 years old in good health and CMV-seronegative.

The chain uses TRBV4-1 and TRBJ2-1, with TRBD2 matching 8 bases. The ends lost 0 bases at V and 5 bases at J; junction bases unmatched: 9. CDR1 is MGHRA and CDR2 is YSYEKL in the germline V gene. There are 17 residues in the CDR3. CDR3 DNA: TGCGCCAGCAGCCAAGAGCCCGGGAGGGGGGCACACAATGAGCAGTTCTTC. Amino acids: CASSQEPGRGAHNEQFF.

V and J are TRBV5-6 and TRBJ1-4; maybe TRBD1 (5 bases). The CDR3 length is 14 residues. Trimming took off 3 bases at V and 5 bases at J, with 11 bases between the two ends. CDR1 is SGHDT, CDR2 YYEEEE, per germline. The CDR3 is CASSYGTGNEKLFF. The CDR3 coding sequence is TGTGCCAGCAGCTACGGGACTGGCAATGAAAAACTGTTTTTT.

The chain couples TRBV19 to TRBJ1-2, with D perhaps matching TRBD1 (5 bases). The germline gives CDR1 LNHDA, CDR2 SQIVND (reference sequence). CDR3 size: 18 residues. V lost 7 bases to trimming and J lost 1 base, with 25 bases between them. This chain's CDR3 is CASTPDVLQGAINYGYTF. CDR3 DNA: TGTGCCAGTACCCCCGATGTTCTGCAGGGCGCAATTAACTATGGCTACACCTTC.

CDR3 in amino acids: CASSLTGSSYEQYF. The CDR3 nucleotides are TGCGCCAGCAGCTTGACAGGGTCCTCCTACGAGCAGTACTTC. This chain connects TRBV5-1 to TRBJ2-7; tentative D call: TRBD1 (6 bases). Between the trimmed V and J ends, which lost 1 base and 0 bases, there was a span of 8 bases. The CDR3 consists of 14 residues. Germline CDR1 and CDR2: SGHRS and YFSETQ.

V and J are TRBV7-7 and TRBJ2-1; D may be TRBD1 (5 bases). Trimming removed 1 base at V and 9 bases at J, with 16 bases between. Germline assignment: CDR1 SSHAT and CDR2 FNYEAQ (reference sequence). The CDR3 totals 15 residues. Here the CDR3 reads CASSLGSSERGEQFF. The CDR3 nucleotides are TGTGCCAGCAGCTTAGGTTCCTCGGAAAGGGGTGAGCAGTTCTTC.

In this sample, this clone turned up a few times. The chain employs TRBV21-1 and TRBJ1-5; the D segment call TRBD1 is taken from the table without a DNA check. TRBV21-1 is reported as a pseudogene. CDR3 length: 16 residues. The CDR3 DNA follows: TGTGCCAGCAGCAATAATAGGGAACAGGGGGCGCAGCCCCAGCATTTT. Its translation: CASSNNREQGAQPQHF.

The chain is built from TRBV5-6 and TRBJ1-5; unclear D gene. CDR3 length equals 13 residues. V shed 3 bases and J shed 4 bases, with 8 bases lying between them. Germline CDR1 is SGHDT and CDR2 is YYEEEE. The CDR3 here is CASSYGGNQPQHF. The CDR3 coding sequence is TGTGCCAGCAGCTACGGAGGTAATCAGCCCCAGCATTTT.

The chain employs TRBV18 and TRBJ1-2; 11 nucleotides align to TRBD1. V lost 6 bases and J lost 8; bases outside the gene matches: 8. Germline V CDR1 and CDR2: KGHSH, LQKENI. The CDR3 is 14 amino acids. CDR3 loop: CASSQGQGARGYTF. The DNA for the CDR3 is TGTGCCAGCTCGCAAGGACAGGGGGCGCGGGGCTACACCTTC.

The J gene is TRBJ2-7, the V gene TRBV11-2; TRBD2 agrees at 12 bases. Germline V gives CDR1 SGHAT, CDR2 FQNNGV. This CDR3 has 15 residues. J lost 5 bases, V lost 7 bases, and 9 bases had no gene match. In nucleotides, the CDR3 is TGTGCCAGCACCTCTAGCGGGAGGGCCCGGAACGAGCAGTACTTC. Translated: CASTSSGRARNEQYF. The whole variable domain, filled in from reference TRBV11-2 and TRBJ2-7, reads EAGVAQSPRYKIIEKRQSVAFWCNPISGHATLYWYQQILGQGPKLLIQFQNNGVVDDSQLPKDRFSAERLKGVDSTLKIQPAKLEDSAVYLCASTSSGRARNEQYFGPGTRLTVT.

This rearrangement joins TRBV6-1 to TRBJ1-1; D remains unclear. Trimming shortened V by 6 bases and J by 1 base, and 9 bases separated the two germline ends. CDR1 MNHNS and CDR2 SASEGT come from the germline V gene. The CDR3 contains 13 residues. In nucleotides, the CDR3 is TGTGCCAGCAGCCCCGACACGAACACTGAAGCTTTCTTT. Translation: CASSPDTNTEAFF.

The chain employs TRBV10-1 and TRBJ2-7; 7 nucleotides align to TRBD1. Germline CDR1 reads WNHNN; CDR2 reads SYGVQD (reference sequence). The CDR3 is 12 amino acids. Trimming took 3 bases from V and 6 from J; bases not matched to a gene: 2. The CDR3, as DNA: TGCGCCAGCAGTGAAACAGGGGCCGAGCAGTACTTC. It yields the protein CASSETGAEQYF.

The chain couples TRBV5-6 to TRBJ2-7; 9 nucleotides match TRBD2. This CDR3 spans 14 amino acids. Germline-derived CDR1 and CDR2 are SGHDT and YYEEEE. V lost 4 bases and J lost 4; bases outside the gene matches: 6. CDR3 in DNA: TGTGCCAGCAGCGACCGCGCGGGAGGGTACGAGCAGTACTTC. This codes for CASSDRAGGYEQYF.

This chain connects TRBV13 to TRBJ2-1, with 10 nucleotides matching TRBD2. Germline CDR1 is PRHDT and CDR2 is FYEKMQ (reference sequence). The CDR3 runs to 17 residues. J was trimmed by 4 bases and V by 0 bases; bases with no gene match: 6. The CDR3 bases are TGTGCCAGCAGCTTAGGAACTAGCGGGACCTCGTACAATGAGCAGTTCTTC. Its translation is CASSLGTSGTSYNEQFF.

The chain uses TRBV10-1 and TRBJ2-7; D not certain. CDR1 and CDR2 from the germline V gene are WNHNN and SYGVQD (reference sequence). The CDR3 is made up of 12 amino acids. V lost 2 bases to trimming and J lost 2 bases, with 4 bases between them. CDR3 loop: CASSETAYEQYF. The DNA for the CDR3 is TGCGCCAGCAGTGAGACTGCCTACGAGCAGTACTTC.

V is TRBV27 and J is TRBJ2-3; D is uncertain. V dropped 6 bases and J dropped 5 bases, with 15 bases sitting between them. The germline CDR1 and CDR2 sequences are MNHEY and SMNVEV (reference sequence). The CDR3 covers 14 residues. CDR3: CASSRGPSGDTQYF. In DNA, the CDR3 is TGTGCCAGCAGCCGAGGCCCCTCGGGAGATACGCAGTATTTT.

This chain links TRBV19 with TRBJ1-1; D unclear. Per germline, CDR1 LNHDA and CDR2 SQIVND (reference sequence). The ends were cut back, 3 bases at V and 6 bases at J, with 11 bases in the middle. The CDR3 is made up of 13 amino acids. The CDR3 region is CASSIAGTPEAFF. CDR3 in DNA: TGTGCCAGTAGTATTGCGGGAACCCCTGAAGCTTTCTTT.

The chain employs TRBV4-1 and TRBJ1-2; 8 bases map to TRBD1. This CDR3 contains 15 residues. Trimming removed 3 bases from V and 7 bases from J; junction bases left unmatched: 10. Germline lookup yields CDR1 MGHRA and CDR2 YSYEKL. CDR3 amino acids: CASSHRTGSGSGYTF. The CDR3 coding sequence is TGCGCCAGCAGCCATAGGACAGGGTCGGGGAGTGGCTACACCTTC.

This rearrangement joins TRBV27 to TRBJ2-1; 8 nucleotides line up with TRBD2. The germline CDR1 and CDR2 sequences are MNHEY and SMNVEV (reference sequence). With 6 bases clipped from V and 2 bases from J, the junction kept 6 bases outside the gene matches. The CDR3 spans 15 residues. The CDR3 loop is CASSPSGWPYNEQFF. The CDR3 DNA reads TGTGCCAGCAGCCCTAGCGGGTGGCCCTACAATGAGCAGTTCTTC.

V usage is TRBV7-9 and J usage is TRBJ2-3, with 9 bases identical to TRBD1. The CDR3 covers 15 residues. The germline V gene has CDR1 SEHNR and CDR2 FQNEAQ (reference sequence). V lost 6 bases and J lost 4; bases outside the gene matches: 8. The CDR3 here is CASSSPGQGADTQYF. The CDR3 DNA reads TGTGCCAGCAGTTCACCGGGACAGGGAGCAGATACGCAGTATTTT.

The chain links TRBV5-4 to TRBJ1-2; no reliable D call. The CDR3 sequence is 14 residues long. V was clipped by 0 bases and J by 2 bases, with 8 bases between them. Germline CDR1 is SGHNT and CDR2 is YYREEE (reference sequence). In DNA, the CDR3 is TGTGCCAGCAGCTTGGTGGGCACAAACTATGGCTACACCTTC. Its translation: CASSLVGTNYGYTF.

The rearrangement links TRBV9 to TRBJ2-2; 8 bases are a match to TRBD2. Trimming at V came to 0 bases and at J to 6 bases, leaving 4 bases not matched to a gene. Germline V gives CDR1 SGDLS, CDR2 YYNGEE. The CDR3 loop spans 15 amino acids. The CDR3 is CASSVVVAGPGELFF. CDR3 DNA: TGTGCCAGCAGCGTAGTTGTAGCGGGGCCCGGGGAGCTGTTTTTT.

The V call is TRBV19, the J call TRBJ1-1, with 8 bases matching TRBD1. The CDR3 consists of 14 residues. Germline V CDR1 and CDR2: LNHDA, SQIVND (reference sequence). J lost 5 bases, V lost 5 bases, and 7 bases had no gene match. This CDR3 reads CASSSQGARTEAFF. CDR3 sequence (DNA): TGTGCCAGTAGTTCTCAGGGGGCGCGGACTGAAGCTTTCTTT.

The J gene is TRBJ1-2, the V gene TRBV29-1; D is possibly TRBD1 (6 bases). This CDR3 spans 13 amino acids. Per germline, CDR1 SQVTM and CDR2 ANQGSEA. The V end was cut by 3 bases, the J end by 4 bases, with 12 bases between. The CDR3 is CSVEGGRIYGYTF. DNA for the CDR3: TGCAGCGTTGAGGGGGGGCGCATCTATGGCTACACCTTC.

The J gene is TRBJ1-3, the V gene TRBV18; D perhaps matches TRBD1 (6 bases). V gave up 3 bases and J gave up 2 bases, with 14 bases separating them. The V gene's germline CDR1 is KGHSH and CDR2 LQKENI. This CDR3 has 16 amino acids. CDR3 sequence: CASSPTGWSPGNTIYF. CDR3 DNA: TGTGCCAGCTCACCCACAGGGTGGTCTCCTGGAAACACCATATATTTT.

CDR3 in amino acids: CASSGAGTNGYTF. CDR3 coding DNA: TGTGCCAGCAGTGGAGCCGGGACAAACGGCTACACCTTC. The V call is TRBV6-5, the J call TRBJ1-2, with D perhaps matching TRBD1 (6 bases). The V gene's germline CDR1 is MNHEY and CDR2 SVGAGI. The CDR3 runs 13 residues. Trimming took off 5 bases at V and 8 bases at J, with 15 bases between the two ends.

CDR3 loop: CSVGGTGGATTYGYTF. The CDR3 DNA reads TGCAGCGTGGGGGGGACAGGAGGGGCCACCACCTATGGCTACACCTTC. The V gene is TRBV29-1, the J gene TRBJ1-2; 8 nucleotides match TRBD1. Germline CDR1 and CDR2: SQVTM and ANQGSEA. V shed 6 bases and J 4 bases; nucleotides not matched to a gene: 16. This CDR3 contains 16 residues. The full variable domain, in which reference TRBV29-1 and TRBJ1-2 provide the parts outside the CDR3, is SAVISQKPSRDICQRGTSLTIQCQVDSQVTMMFWYRQQPGQSLTLIATANQGSEATYESGFVIDKFPISRPNLTFSTLTVSNMSPEDSSIYLCSVGGTGGATTYGYTFGSGTRLTVV.

The CDR3 region is CATEGQGNEKLFF. The CDR3 bases are TGTGCCACAGAGGGACAGGGGAATGAAAAACTGTTTTTT. This chain uses TRBV19 with TRBJ1-4; 10 bases line up with TRBD1. V was pared by 10 bases and J by 5 bases, with 4 bases of the junction left unmatched. CDR1 is LNHDA and CDR2 is SQIVND in the germline V gene (reference sequence). This CDR3 has 13 amino acids. Drawing the rest from reference TRBV19 and TRBJ1-4, the complete variable domain is DGGITQSPKYLFRKEGQNVTLSCEQNLNHDAMYWYRQDPGQGLRLIYYSQIVNDFQKGDIAEGYSVSREKKESFPLTVTSAQKNPTAFYLCATEGQGNEKLFFGSGTQLSVL.

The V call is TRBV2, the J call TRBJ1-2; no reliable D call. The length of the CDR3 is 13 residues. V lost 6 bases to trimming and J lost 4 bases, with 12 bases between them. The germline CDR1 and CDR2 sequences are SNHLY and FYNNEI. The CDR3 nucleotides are TGTGCCAGCAGCTCCCTCTCCGGCTATGGCTACACCTTC. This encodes CASSSLSGYGYTF.

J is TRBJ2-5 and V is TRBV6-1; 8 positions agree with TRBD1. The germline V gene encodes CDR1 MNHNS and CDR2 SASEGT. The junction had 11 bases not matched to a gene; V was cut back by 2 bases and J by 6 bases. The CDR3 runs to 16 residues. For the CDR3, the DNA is TGTGCCAGCAGTGAACCCCACCGACAGGGGTTAAAGACCCAGTACTTC. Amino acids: CASSEPHRQGLKTQYF.